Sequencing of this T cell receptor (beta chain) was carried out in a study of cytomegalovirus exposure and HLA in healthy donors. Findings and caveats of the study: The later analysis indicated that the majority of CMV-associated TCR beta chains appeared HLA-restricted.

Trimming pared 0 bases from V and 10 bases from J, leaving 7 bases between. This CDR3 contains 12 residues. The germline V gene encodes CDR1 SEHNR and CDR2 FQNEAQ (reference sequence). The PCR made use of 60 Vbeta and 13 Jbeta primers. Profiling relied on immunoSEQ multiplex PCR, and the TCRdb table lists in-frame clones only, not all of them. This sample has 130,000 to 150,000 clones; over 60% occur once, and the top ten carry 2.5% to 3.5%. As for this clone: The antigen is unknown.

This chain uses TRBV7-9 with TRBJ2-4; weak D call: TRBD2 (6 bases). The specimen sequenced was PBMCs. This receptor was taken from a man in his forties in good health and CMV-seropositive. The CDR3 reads CASSLAGGIQYF. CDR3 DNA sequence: TGTGCCAGCAGCTTAGCAGGAGGGATTCAGTACTTC.